The rows below give T cell receptor beta chains drawn from one sample of a study of blood T cell repertoires in COVID-19. Profiled with immunoSEQ multiplex PCR; TCRdb holds only in-frame clones, not every one. The sample comprises fewer than 120,000 clones, around 74% of which are singletons, and roughly 7.5% rests with the top ten. Source material: peripheral blood. The source is a woman in her sixties with acute or convalescent COVID-19. CDR3s include the opening cysteine and the closing phenylalanine or tryptophan. D genes are given only for firm matches. A clone size is listed for some rows: how often the clone was seen (once, few, many), or a class if it is expanded.

v_call	d_call	j_call	clone_size	cdr3_nt	cdr3_aa
TRBV3-1/TRBV3-2	.	TRBJ2-3	many	TGTGCCAGCAGCCAAGATCCTAACGGGGGGCCGCCTGATACGCAGTATTTT	CASSQDPNGGPPDTQYF
TRBV7-2	TRBD1	TRBJ1-3	once	TGTGCCAGCAGCTTCGCAGGGACAGGGGGCTCTGGAAACACCATATATTTT	CASSFAGTGGSGNTIYF
TRBV18	.	TRBJ1-1	.	TGTGCCAGCTCACCTGTGGGCCACACTGAAGCTTTCTTT	CASSPVGHTEAFF
TRBV14	TRBD1	TRBJ1-2	few	TGTGCCAGCAGCCAAGCAAACAGGGGCTACTATGGCTACACCTTC	CASSQANRGYYGYTF
TRBV19	.	TRBJ1-6	.	TGTGCCAGCACCACCGGGGGAGGGGCCTGGTCACCCCTCCACTTT	CASTTGGGAWSPLHF
TRBV11-3	TRBD2	TRBJ2-3	.	TGTGCCAGCAGCTCTGGCGCTAGCGGGGCAAATACGCAGTATTTT	CASSSGASGANTQYF
TRBV6-6	.	TRBJ1-4	few	TGTGCCAGCAGTCCGACAGACGGTAGAAATGAAAAACTGTTTTTT	CASSPTDGRNEKLFF
TRBV6-5	.	TRBJ1-6	.	TGTGCCAGCAGTTACTCGATTGGGGGGAATTCACCCCTCCACTTT	CASSYSIGGNSPLHF
TRBV19	.	TRBJ1-5	.	TGTGCCAGTAGTATCCTCGTCGGGGGTCAGCCCCAGCATTTT	CASSILVGGQPQHF
TRBV6-5	.	TRBJ1-2	.	TGTGCCAGCAGTTACTCGAGAGGCCGGTATGGCTACACCTTC	CASSYSRGRYGYTF
TRBV30	.	TRBJ2-7	.	TGTGCCCTCCAGGGGATCGGCTACGAGCAGTACTTC	CALQGIGYEQYF
TRBV7-3	.	TRBJ2-1	.	TGTGCCAGCAGCCCCGACAGGCGCTCCTACAATGAGCAGTTCTTC	CASSPDRRSYNEQFF
TRBV10-3	TRBD1	TRBJ2-7	.	TGTGCCATCAGTGAGTCTGGGGGACAGGGGGACGAGCAGTACTTC	CAISESGGQGDEQYF
TRBV3-1/TRBV3-2	.	TRBJ2-2	many	TGTGCCAGCAGCCAGGGACAACTGAGAGAAACCGGGGAGCTGTTTTTT	CASSQGQLRETGELFF
TRBV30	.	TRBJ1-2	once	TGTGCCTGGAGGGCCGAGGTCAGGGTGAACTATGGCTACACCTTC	CAWRAEVRVNYGYTF
TRBV5-5	.	TRBJ1-1	.	TGTGCCAGCAGCGCCTTGGGGGGGCGAGAAAGAAAAGCTTTCTTT	CASSALGGRERKAFF
TRBV12-3/TRBV12-4	.	TRBJ2-7	.	TGTGCCAGCAGCAAAAACAGCTACGAGCAGTACTTC	CASSKNSYEQYF
TRBV5-1	.	TRBJ1-6	.	TGCGCCAGCAGCTTGGTTGGCAAAGATAATTCACCCCTCCACTTT	CASSLVGKDNSPLHF
TRBV19	.	TRBJ1-5	few	TGTGCCAGTACAACAGGGTGGAATCAGCCCCAGCATTTT	CASTTGWNQPQHF
TRBV7-2	TRBD2	TRBJ2-1	.	TGTGCCAGCAGCTTAATAGCGGGGGCGTACAATGAGCAGTTCTTC	CASSLIAGAYNEQFF
TRBV2	.	TRBJ2-7	.	TGTGCCAGCTCAAACAGGGCCCAGCAGTACTTC	CASSNRAQQYF
TRBV4-3	.	TRBJ2-2	.	TGCGCCAGCAGCCAAGAGGAGGGGAACACCGGGGAGCTGTTTTTT	CASSQEEGNTGELFF
TRBV6-2/TRBV6-3	.	TRBJ2-5	.	TGTGCCAGCAGTTACTCTAGGAGACAGCCAGAGACCCAGTACTTC	CASSYSRRQPETQYF
TRBV7-4	.	TRBJ1-5	.	TGTGCCAGCAGCTTAGTTCCCAAAAATCAGCCCCAGCATTTT	CASSLVPKNQPQHF
TRBV28	.	TRBJ1-3	.	TGTGCCAGCATCCAACCCCGGCAGGGCTCTGGAAACACCATATATTTT	CASIQPRQGSGNTIYF
TRBV11-2	TRBD1	TRBJ1-1	.	TGTGCCAGCAGCCCCCAGGGGGGAAGGAGCACTGAAGCTTTCTTT	CASSPQGGRSTEAFF
TRBV5-1	.	TRBJ2-2	.	TGCGCCAGCAGCTTGGAGTTCGGCACGGGTGGCGGGGAGCTGTTTTTT	CASSLEFGTGGGELFF
TRBV18	.	TRBJ1-4	.	TGTGCCAGCTCACCACTAGGGGCAACTAATGAAAAACTGTTTTTT	CASSPLGATNEKLFF